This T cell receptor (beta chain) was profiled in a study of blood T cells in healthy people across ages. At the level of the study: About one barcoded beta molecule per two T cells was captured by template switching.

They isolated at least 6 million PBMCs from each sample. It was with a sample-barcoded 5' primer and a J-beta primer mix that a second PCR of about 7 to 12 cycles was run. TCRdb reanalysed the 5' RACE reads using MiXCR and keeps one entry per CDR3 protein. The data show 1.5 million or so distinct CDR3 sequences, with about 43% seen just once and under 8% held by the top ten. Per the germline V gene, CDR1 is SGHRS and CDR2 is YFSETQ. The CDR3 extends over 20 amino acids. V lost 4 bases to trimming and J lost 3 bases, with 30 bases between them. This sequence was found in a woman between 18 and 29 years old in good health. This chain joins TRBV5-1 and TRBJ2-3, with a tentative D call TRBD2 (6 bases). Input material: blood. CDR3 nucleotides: TGCGCCAGCAGCGGCGCCGGGACTTTCTCCCCAAACTACCCAACAGATACGCAGTATTTT. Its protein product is CASSGAGTFSPNYPTDTQYF.